The entry that follows covers one TCR beta chain sequence. The antigen is not known. MiXCR was run by TCRdb on the 5' RACE reads, yielding one entry per CDR3 protein. The sample has more than 400,000 distinct CDR3 sequences, approximately 16% seen once. This sample is drawn from a study of identical twins. Study-level findings and limits: Memory repertoires lacked the insertion deficit that abundant cord blood beta clonotypes showed.

The CDR3 is 15 amino acids. Deletions cut 4 bases from V and 0 bases from J, with 10 bases between. CDR1 MGHRA and CDR2 YSYEKL come from the germline V gene. These data were also reused for a study on yellow fever vaccine responses in identical twins.

The material sequenced was CD4+ T cells sorted from blood. J is TRBJ2-1 and V is TRBV4-1; D may be TRBD1 (6 bases). This clonotype was obtained from a woman between 18 and 29 years old in good health. The CDR3 is CASSLNRDSYNEQFF. In DNA, the CDR3 is TGCGCCAGCAGCCTCAACAGGGACTCCTACAATGAGCAGTTCTTC.